The rows below give T cell receptor beta chains drawn from one sample of a study of cytomegalovirus exposure and HLA in healthy donors. The assay was immunoSEQ multiplex PCR, and TCRdb's table has in-frame clones only and misses some. The sample shows around 190,000 clones, roughly 80% of them seen only once. Sequencing was performed on PBMCs. Receptors were obtained from a man aged 35 to 55 in good health and CMV-seropositive. Both conserved end residues are part of each CDR3. Fields, in order: D gene, J gene, V gene, clone size, CDR3 DNA, CDR3 protein. A D gene is named only where the DNA matches it firmly. Clone size is not always given. Where it is, it says once, few, many or a class for expanded clones.

D: .
J: TRBJ1-1
V: TRBV5-1
size: .
DNA: TGCGCCAGCAGCTTGATAGGGGGTTCCGGCACTGAAGCTTTCTTT
CDR3: CASSLIGGSGTEAFF

D: .
J: TRBJ2-1
V: TRBV29-1
size: .
DNA: TGCAGCGTTGGGACACTGAATGAGCAGTTCTTC
CDR3: CSVGTLNEQFF

D: TRBD1
J: TRBJ2-7
V: TRBV19
size: once
DNA: TGTGCCAGTAGTCCCCGGGACAGAATGTGGGGCGAGCAGTACTTC
CDR3: CASSPRDRMWGEQYF

D: .
J: TRBJ2-2
V: TRBV21-1
size: .
DNA: TGTGCCAGCAGCAAAGAGCGTTCCAAGTTAGACACCGGGGAGCTGTTTTTT
CDR3: CASSKERSKLDTGELFF

D: TRBD1
J: TRBJ1-3
V: TRBV7-9
size: .
DNA: TGTGCCAGCAGCCCTAGTCGGGCGGGGACAGGGAATGGAAACACCATATATTTT
CDR3: CASSPSRAGTGNGNTIYF

D: TRBD1
J: TRBJ1-2
V: TRBV7-9
size: .
DNA: TGTGCCAGCAGCTTCCACCCTGGACAGGGGTTCAACTATGGCTACACCTTC
CDR3: CASSFHPGQGFNYGYTF

D: TRBD2
J: TRBJ2-3
V: TRBV9
size: .
DNA: TGTGCCAGCAGCGTGGGAGTAGCGGGTGTGAATACGCAGTATTTT
CDR3: CASSVGVAGVNTQYF

D: TRBD2
J: TRBJ2-5
V: TRBV29-1
size: few
DNA: TGCAGCGTTTCCAGGACTAGCGGGGAGACCCAGTACTTC
CDR3: CSVSRTSGETQYF

D: .
J: TRBJ2-6
V: TRBV5-3
size: .
DNA: TGTGCCAGGCCACATCGGGGCTCTGGGGCCAACGTCCTGACTTTC
CDR3: CARPHRGSGANVLTF

D: TRBD2
J: TRBJ2-2
V: TRBV7-3
size: .
DNA: TGTGCCAGCAGCCCGCACCCTAGCGGGAGTTTCACCGGGGAGCTGTTTTTT
CDR3: CASSPHPSGSFTGELFF

D: TRBD2
J: TRBJ2-1
V: TRBV4-1
size: .
DNA: TGCGCCAGCAGCCAAGAAGGGCTAGCGGGCAACTACAATGAGCAGTTCTTC
CDR3: CASSQEGLAGNYNEQFF

D: .
J: TRBJ1-1
V: TRBV5-4
size: few
DNA: TGTGCCAGCAGCCTAAGACAGGTGAATGCTGAAGCTTTCTTT
CDR3: CASSLRQVNAEAFF

D: .
J: TRBJ1-3
V: TRBV27
size: .
DNA: TGTGCCAGCAGTTTATGGCCTGCTGGAAACACCATATATTTT
CDR3: CASSLWPAGNTIYF

D: .
J: TRBJ2-2
V: TRBV19
size: .
DNA: TGTGCCAGTAGTATATACGAGCGGAACACCGGGGAGCTGTTTTTT
CDR3: CASSIYERNTGELFF

D: TRBD1
J: TRBJ2-5
V: TRBV5-4
size: few
DNA: TGTGCCAGCAGCGGGCAGACAGGGGTCCAAGAGACCCAGTACTTC
CDR3: CASSGQTGVQETQYF

D: .
J: TRBJ2-6
V: TRBV15
size: .
DNA: TGTGCCACCAGCAGAGATCAAGGGACACCGACGCCTGGGGCCAACGTCCTGACTTTC
CDR3: CATSRDQGTPTPGANVLTF

D: TRBD2
J: TRBJ2-7
V: TRBV6-1
size: few
DNA: TGTGCCAGCAGTGAAGCTCTAGCGGGCCCCTACGAGCAGTACTTC
CDR3: CASSEALAGPYEQYF

D: .
J: TRBJ2-5
V: TRBV6-1
size: .
DNA: TGTGCCAGCAGTGAACTACGGCAACTAGTCGGATTAGAGACCCAGTACTTC
CDR3: CASSELRQLVGLETQYF

D: TRBD2
J: TRBJ2-5
V: TRBV5-4
size: few
DNA: TGTGCCAGCAGCTTGGATGGCGGGAGGACGGAGACCCAGTACTTC
CDR3: CASSLDGGRTETQYF

D: .
J: TRBJ1-2
V: TRBV5-4
size: .
DNA: TGTGCCAGCAGCCACCGCGGTGGAGGCGTCTACACCTTC
CDR3: CASSHRGGGVYTF

D: TRBD1
J: TRBJ2-5
V: TRBV9
size: few
DNA: TGTGCCAGCAGCGTAGGGGGTAGCAGGGGGCAAGAGACCCAGTACTTC
CDR3: CASSVGGSRGQETQYF

D: TRBD2
J: TRBJ2-7
V: TRBV27
size: .
DNA: TGTGCCAGCAGTTTGGCGAGCGGGAGTACCGAGCAGTACTTC
CDR3: CASSLASGSTEQYF

D: .
J: TRBJ1-5
V: TRBV6-5
size: .
DNA: TGTGCCAGCAGTTACACAGTCGCTTTTCAGCCCCAGCATTTT
CDR3: CASSYTVAFQPQHF

D: .
J: TRBJ1-4
V: TRBV7-9
size: .
DNA: TGTGCCAGCAGCACCGGACAGTTAACTAGAGAAAAACTGTTTTTT
CDR3: CASSTGQLTREKLFF

D: TRBD2
J: TRBJ2-1
V: TRBV27
size: .
DNA: TGTGCCAGCAGTTTGGTAAGGACTAGCGGGAGGCCCTCCTACAATGAGCAGTTCTTC
CDR3: CASSLVRTSGRPSYNEQFF

D: .
J: TRBJ1-2
V: TRBV5-1
size: .
DNA: TGCGCCAGCAGCCCGGGGGGGGGCGCAGTTCTAGGCTACACCTTC
CDR3: CASSPGGGAVLGYTF

D: .
J: TRBJ2-4
V: TRBV5-5
size: few
DNA: TGTGCCAGCAGCTCCGACAGCTTAGCCAAAAACATTCAGTACTTC
CDR3: CASSSDSLAKNIQYF

D: TRBD1
J: TRBJ2-4
V: TRBV5-1
size: .
DNA: TGCGCCAGCAGCTTGGGGCCAGGGGGTGACATTCAGTACTTC
CDR3: CASSLGPGGDIQYF

D: TRBD1
J: TRBJ2-7
V: TRBV7-9
size: .
DNA: TGTGCCAGCGGTCTGGACAGGGCCGCCTACGAGCAGTACTTC
CDR3: CASGLDRAAYEQYF

D: .
J: TRBJ1-2
V: TRBV20-1
size: .
DNA: TGCAGTGCTAACGGGAACTATGGCTACACCTTC
CDR3: CSANGNYGYTF

D: .
J: TRBJ2-7
V: TRBV7-9
size: few
DNA: TGTGCCAGCAGCCCCCCGACGAGTGGGATGGGACTGGCACACTACGAGCAGTACTTC
CDR3: CASSPPTSGMGLAHYEQYF

D: .
J: TRBJ1-5
V: TRBV9
size: .
DNA: TGTGCCAGCAGCGTAGGACAGAGCAATCAGCCCCAGCATTTT
CDR3: CASSVGQSNQPQHF

D: TRBD1
J: TRBJ1-2
V: TRBV7-9
size: .
DNA: TGTGCCAGCAGCTTACAGGGACAGGGGATTAGCGGCTACACCTTC
CDR3: CASSLQGQGISGYTF

D: .
J: TRBJ1-3
V: TRBV6-1
size: .
DNA: TGTGCCAGCAGTGGACAGAACTCTGGAAACACCATATATTTT
CDR3: CASSGQNSGNTIYF

D: TRBD1
J: TRBJ1-6
V: TRBV25-1
size: .
DNA: TGTGCCAGCACGGACAGGGTTGACTCACCCCTCCACTTT
CDR3: CASTDRVDSPLHF

D: TRBD2
J: TRBJ2-3
V: TRBV7-9
size: .
DNA: TGTGCCAGCAGCTTAGCGTTTGGGCTAGCGGGAGTCGGCACAGATACGCAGTATTTT
CDR3: CASSLAFGLAGVGTDTQYF

D: .
J: TRBJ2-2
V: TRBV7-3
size: few
DNA: TGTGCCAGCAGCTCACCAGCGGGCGGGGGCCACACCGGGGAGCTGTTTTTT
CDR3: CASSSPAGGGHTGELFF

D: .
J: TRBJ1-5
V: TRBV19
size: .
DNA: TGTGCCAGTAGTTTAATTACCGGGAGGCTTAGCAATCAGCCCCAGCATTTT
CDR3: CASSLITGRLSNQPQHF

D: TRBD1
J: TRBJ1-4
V: TRBV14
size: .
DNA: TGTGCCAGCAGCCAAGGCGGGACAGGGGACGAAAAACTGTTTTTT
CDR3: CASSQGGTGDEKLFF

D: .
J: TRBJ2-7
V: TRBV5-4
size: .
DNA: TGTGCCAGCAGCTTGGGCGGGCTCAGCTCCTACGAGCAGTACTTC
CDR3: CASSLGGLSSYEQYF

D: TRBD1
J: TRBJ2-3
V: TRBV12-5
size: .
DNA: TGTGCTAGTGGCAATGGGACAGGGGGGGATACGCAGTATTTT
CDR3: CASGNGTGGDTQYF

D: .
J: TRBJ1-4
V: TRBV15
size: .
DNA: TGTGCCACCAGCATATCAGGATTCACTAATGAAAAACTGTTTTTT
CDR3: CATSISGFTNEKLFF

D: .
J: TRBJ2-2
V: TRBV7-6
size: .
DNA: TGTGCCAGCAGCTCAACCGGGGAGCTGTTTTTT
CDR3: CASSSTGELFF

D: .
J: TRBJ2-1
V: TRBV7-9
size: .
DNA: TGTGCCAGCAGCTTAGCGGAGGGGGCAGGGGGGTTCTTC
CDR3: CASSLAEGAGGFF

D: TRBD1
J: TRBJ1-1
V: TRBV5-1
size: .
DNA: TGCGCCAGCGGACAGGGGGAGATGAACACTGAAGCTTTCTTT
CDR3: CASGQGEMNTEAFF

D: .
J: TRBJ1-1
V: TRBV10-3
size: .
DNA: TGTGCCACCTACCCACAGGCACCGAACACTGAAGCTTTCTTT
CDR3: CATYPQAPNTEAFF

D: .
J: TRBJ1-2
V: TRBV25-1
size: .
DNA: TGTGCCAGCAGTGATCATGGTAATTCGGGTTCCTACACCTTC
CDR3: CASSDHGNSGSYTF

D: TRBD2
J: TRBJ2-1
V: TRBV5-1
size: .
DNA: TGCGCCAGCAGCCCTGAAGTGACTAGCGGGGGGCAGTTCTTC
CDR3: CASSPEVTSGGQFF

D: TRBD2
J: TRBJ2-2
V: TRBV11-2
size: few
DNA: TGTGCCAGCAGTCGACTAGCGGGAGGGACCGGGGAGCTGTTTTTT
CDR3: CASSRLAGGTGELFF

D: .
J: TRBJ2-3
V: TRBV11-2
size: .
DNA: TGTGCCAGCAGCGTGCGCTTGGCAGATACGCAGTATTTT
CDR3: CASSVRLADTQYF

D: .
J: TRBJ1-6
V: TRBV4-1
size: .
DNA: TGCGCCAGCAGCCAAGAGGCCGATTCACCCCTCCACTTT
CDR3: CASSQEADSPLHF

D: TRBD2
J: TRBJ2-7
V: TRBV10-2
size: .
DNA: TGCGCCAGCAGGGGACTAGCGGGCTACGAGCAGTACTTC
CDR3: CASRGLAGYEQYF

D: TRBD1
J: TRBJ1-5
V: TRBV6-1
size: .
DNA: TGTGCCAGCAGTGTTAGGGGGCGCGTGGGCAATCAGCCCCAGCATTTT
CDR3: CASSVRGRVGNQPQHF

D: .
J: TRBJ2-2
V: TRBV6-4
size: .
DNA: TGTGCCAGCAGTGACGCTGGGGGCAGCACCGGGGAGCTGTTTTTT
CDR3: CASSDAGGSTGELFF

D: TRBD1
J: TRBJ1-2
V: TRBV28
size: .
DNA: TGTGCCAGCAGTTTGCCCAACGACAGGGGCTTTCGAGGCTACACCTTC
CDR3: CASSLPNDRGFRGYTF

D: TRBD1
J: TRBJ2-7
V: TRBV4-1
size: .
DNA: TGCGCCAGCAGCCAGTCACAGGGACAGGGTTACGAGCAGTACTTC
CDR3: CASSQSQGQGYEQYF

D: .
J: TRBJ2-2
V: TRBV7-3
size: few
DNA: TGTGCCAGCACCGACCCCGGGAGCTTCGGCGGGGAGCTGTTTTTT
CDR3: CASTDPGSFGGELFF

D: .
J: TRBJ1-4
V: TRBV6-1
size: .
DNA: TGTGCCAGCAGTCGGGACAACCATGAAAAACTGTTTTTT
CDR3: CASSRDNHEKLFF

D: TRBD1
J: TRBJ2-7
V: TRBV5-1
size: few
DNA: TGCGCCAGCAGCTTGGGAACAGGGGACTCCTACGAGCAGTACTTC
CDR3: CASSLGTGDSYEQYF